A selection of T cell receptor beta chains follows, all from one sample in a study of vaccination and CD4 T cells after COVID-19. No antigen has been assigned to these receptors. Each CDR3 protein is one row after TCRdb ran MiXCR on the PCR reads. The sample has about 13,000 distinct CDR3 sequences; around half are singletons. Sequenced input: CD4+ T cells from blood, cultured in vitro. These receptors all come from a human donor who had recovered from COVID-19. Each CDR3 is given with its conserved first and last residue. D genes are given only for firm matches. Size is omitted from some rows. Given values are once, few, many or a class for expanded clones.

D gene,J gene,V gene,clone size,CDR3 DNA,CDR3 protein
.,TRBJ2-3,TRBV12-3/TRBV12-4,.,TGTGCCAGCAGTTTGATAAGTCTTACGCAGTATTTT,CASSLISLTQYF
.,TRBJ1-1,TRBV6-1,.,TGTGCCAGCAGCAGGGTGAACACTGAAGCTTTCTTT,CASSRVNTEAFF
.,TRBJ1-2,TRBV2,.,TGTGCCAGCAGTATCGCCCCTGACTATGGCTACACCTTC,CASSIAPDYGYTF
.,TRBJ1-2,TRBV20-1,.,TGCAGTGCTAGAAACAGGGTGTTGGATGGCTACACCTTC,CSARNRVLDGYTF
TRBD2,TRBJ2-5,TRBV20-1,few,TGCAGTGCTCCCGTAGCGGGGGTTCAAGAGACCCAGTACTTC,CSAPVAGVQETQYF
.,TRBJ1-2,TRBV5-1,.,TGCGCCAGCAGCTTGGACCTTACAGGGATCTATGGCTACACCTTC,CASSLDLTGIYGYTF
.,TRBJ1-5,TRBV27,few,TGTGCCAGCGCTCTGGGCAGTCCAAGAAATCAGCCCCAGCATTTT,CASALGSPRNQPQHF
TRBD1,TRBJ1-1,TRBV6-5,.,TGTGCCAGCAGTTCCCTGACAGGGCGGACTGAAGCTTTCTTT,CASSSLTGRTEAFF
TRBD1,TRBJ1-2,TRBV20-1,few,TGCAGTGCTGACCCCCCGGACAGGGGCGACTATGGCTACACCTTC,CSADPPDRGDYGYTF
.,TRBJ1-4,TRBV27,.,TGTGCCAGCAGTGGCAGGGGCGTTGAAAAACTGTTTTTT,CASSGRGVEKLFF
.,TRBJ2-5,TRBV7-9,.,TGTGCCAGCAGCCCCCAGGGCGGGGAGACCCAGTACTTC,CASSPQGGETQYF
.,TRBJ1-6,TRBV20-1,.,TGCAGTGCTAGCACCCAGCCACCGACACTACATTCACCCCTCCACTTT,CSASTQPPTLHSPLHF
TRBD2,TRBJ2-5,TRBV12-3/TRBV12-4,.,TGTGCCAGCAGTCAACCGGGACTAGCGGGGGGGGAGACCCAGTACTTC,CASSQPGLAGGETQYF
.,TRBJ1-5,TRBV6-1,few,TGTGCCAGCAGCTCCCCCACTAGCAATCAGCCCCAGCATTTT,CASSSPTSNQPQHF
.,TRBJ2-5,TRBV20-1,few,TGCAGTGCTAGAGATGGAGGCAAGGGGGGCAGTAGCCGGACGAAGACCCAGTACTTC,CSARDGGKGGSSRTKTQYF